The TCR beta chain described here comes from a study of vaccination effects on CD4 cells after COVID-19. General observations from the study: Convalescent patients in the study were few, and early post-infection timepoints were absent.

The culture ran for 10 to 11 days, and then CD4+ T cells were isolated. Cells had half their medium changed to IL-2 medium on days 3 and 7. The CDR3 runs 14 residues. Germline assignment: CDR1 LGHDT and CDR2 YNNKEL (reference sequence). V lost 1 base, J lost 3 bases, and 7 bases lay in between. Data came from immunoSEQ multiplex PCR; TCRdb stores just in-frame clones and leaves some out. Found here are some 30,000 clones, around two thirds of them singletons; the top ten hold 3% to 4%. This clone was seen a few times. The antigen is undetermined. This sample comprised CD4+ T cells from PBMCs cultured without peptide, obtained before COVID-19 vaccination. This TCR was recovered from a human donor who received a COVID-19 vaccine. This chain links TRBV3-1 (or the pseudogene TRBV3-2) with TRBJ1-5; the D is unclear. The CDR3 spells CASSQGTANQPQHF. The CDR3 DNA sequence: TGTGCCAGCAGCCAAGGGACGGCCAATCAGCCCCAGCATTTT.